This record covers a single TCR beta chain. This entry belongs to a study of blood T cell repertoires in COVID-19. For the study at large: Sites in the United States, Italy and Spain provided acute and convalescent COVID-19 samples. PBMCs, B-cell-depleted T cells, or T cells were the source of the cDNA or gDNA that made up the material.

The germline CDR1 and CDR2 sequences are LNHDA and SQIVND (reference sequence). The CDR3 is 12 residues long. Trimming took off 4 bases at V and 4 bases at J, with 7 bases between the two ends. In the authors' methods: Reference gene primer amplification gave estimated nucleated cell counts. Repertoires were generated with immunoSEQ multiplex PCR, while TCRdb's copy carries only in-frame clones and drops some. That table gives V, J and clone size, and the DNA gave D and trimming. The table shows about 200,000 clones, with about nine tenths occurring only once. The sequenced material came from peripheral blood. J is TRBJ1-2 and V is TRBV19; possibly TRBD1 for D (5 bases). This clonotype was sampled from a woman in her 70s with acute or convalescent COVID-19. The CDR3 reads CASSNRFYGYTF. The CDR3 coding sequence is TGTGCCAGTAGTAACAGGTTCTATGGCTACACCTTC.